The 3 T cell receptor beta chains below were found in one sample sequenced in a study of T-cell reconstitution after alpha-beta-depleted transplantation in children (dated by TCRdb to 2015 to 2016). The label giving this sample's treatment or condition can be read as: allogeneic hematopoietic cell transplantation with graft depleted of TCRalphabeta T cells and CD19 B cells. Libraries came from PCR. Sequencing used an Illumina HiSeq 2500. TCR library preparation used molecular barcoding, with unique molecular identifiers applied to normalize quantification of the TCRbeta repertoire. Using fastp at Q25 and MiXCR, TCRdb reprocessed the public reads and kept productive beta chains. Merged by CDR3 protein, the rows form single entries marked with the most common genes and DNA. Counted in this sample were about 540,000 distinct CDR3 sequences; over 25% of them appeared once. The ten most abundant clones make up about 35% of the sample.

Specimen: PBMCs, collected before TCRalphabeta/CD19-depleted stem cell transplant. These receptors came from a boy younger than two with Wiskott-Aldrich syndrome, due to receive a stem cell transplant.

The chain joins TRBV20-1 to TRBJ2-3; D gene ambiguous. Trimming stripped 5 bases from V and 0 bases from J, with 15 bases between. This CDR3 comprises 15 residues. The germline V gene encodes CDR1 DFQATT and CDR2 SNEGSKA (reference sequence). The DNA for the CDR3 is TGCAGTGCTCCCAGTCCGGCGGTTAGCACAGATACGCAGTATTTT. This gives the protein CSAPSPAVSTDTQYF.

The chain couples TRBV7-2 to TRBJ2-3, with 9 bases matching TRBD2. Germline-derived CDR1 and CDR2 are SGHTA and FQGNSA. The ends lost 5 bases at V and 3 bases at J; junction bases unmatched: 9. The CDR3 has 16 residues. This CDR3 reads CASSPRSSGRTDTQYF. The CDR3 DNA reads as TGTGCCAGCAGCCCACGATCCAGCGGGAGGACAGATACGCAGTATTTT.

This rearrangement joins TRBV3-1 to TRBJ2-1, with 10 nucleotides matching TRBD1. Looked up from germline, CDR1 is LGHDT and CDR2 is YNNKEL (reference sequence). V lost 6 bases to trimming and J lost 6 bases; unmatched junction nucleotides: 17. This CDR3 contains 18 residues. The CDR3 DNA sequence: TGTGCCAGCAGGGGACAGGGGTTAGGCGGGAGGTTCGCCAATGAGCAGTTCTTC. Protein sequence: CASRGQGLGGRFANEQFF.